This TCR beta chain was identified in a study of blood T cell repertoires in COVID-19. Overall study: Some COVID-19 samples were acute and others convalescent; all came from the United States, Italy and Spain. Sample material is recorded as cDNA or gDNA derived from T cells, B-cell-depleted T cells, or PBMCs.

The V gene lost 5 bases and the J gene lost 0 bases, with 27 bases spanning the gap. The germline V gene encodes CDR1 SGHVS and CDR2 FQNEAQ. The CDR3 sequence is 20 residues long. In Seattle, patients joined the study during active infection and were tracked longitudinally. How the authors handled the data: From reference gene primer amplification, estimates of nucleated cell counts were derived. Assay used: immunoSEQ multiplex PCR; TCRdb lists only in-frame clones, some missing. Clone size and the V and J calls come from that table; the DNA yielded D and trimming. The table records 330,000 or so clones, roughly 87% of them present only once.

J is TRBJ2-3 and V is TRBV7-8, with D possibly matching TRBD1 (5 bases). The source material was peripheral blood. The sequence came from a young man with COVID-19, enrolled during active disease. The CDR3 spells CASSQVGAADFPTSTDTQYF. CDR3 in DNA: TGTGCCAGCAGCCAGGTTGGGGCGGCCGACTTTCCCACTAGCACAGATACGCAGTATTTT.